This T cell receptor beta chain was profiled in a study of blood T cells in healthy people across ages. The CDR3 totals 19 residues. CDR1 and CDR2 (germline): MNHEY, SVGAGI. V dropped 4 bases and J dropped 0 bases, with 21 bases sitting between them. Combining a sample-barcoded 5' primer with a J-beta primer mix, a second PCR ran for about 7 to 12 cycles. TCRdb used MiXCR to reprocess the 5' RACE reads, holding one entry per CDR3 protein. The sample lists more than 700,000 distinct CDR3 sequences, about 55% occurring once. This clonotype was seen a single time. Antigen unknown. Findings and caveats of the study: Possibly confounding the expanded clonotype changes was the fact that donor CMV status was unknown.

Healthy Caucasians from Russia aged about 6 to 90 served as donors. This chain joins TRBV6-5 and TRBJ1-4; possibly TRBD1 for D (5 bases). Material: blood. This receptor was identified in a man older than 75 in good health. CDR3 sequence reads: CASSSPGPAGGATNEKLFF. Here the CDR3 DNA reads TGTGCCAGCAGTTCTCCGGGACCCGCGGGTGGGGCAACTAATGAAAAACTGTTTTTT.